This T cell receptor (beta chain) derives from a study of regulatory T cells in long-lasting Graves disease. This clonotype was counted at least ten times. Its antigen is unknown. Combining iRepertoire HTBI primers with Arm-PCR of CDR3 regions, the authors built TCR beta libraries. TCRdb fed the multiplex PCR reads into MiXCR, producing one record per CDR3 protein. The sample carries about 620,000 distinct CDR3 sequences, about 16% recorded once. The study, taken as a whole, reports: The study examined only peripheral blood, not thyroid tissue.

Specified time point: newly diagnosed GD, antithyroid drugs for less than 3 months. Making the TCR library involved RNA that had been extracted from PBMCs. Between the trimmed V and J ends, which lost 7 bases and 5 bases, there was a span of 19 bases. The CDR3 runs to 15 residues. CDR1 and CDR2 (germline): SNHLY, FYNNEI. These same records also appear under a second study, on T cells in Graves' hyperthyroidism and ophthalmopathy. That paper states: Researchers ran a first-round RT-PCR on the TCR CDR3 using the HTBI primer set.

The clonotype comes from a young woman with Graves disease. The sample in question was peripheral blood mononuclear cells (PBMCs), obtained at new diagnosis, from a patient treated with antithyroid drugs. The V gene is TRBV2, the J gene TRBJ2-3, with D unclear. The CDR3 nucleotides are TGTGCCAGCACCCCGGGCACTCCCGGCCGAGATACGCAGTATTTT. Amino acid sequence: CASTPGTPGRDTQYF.